These T cell receptor beta chains were read from a single sample in a study of control samples from healthy donors and cancer patients. Here immunoSEQ multiplex PCR was the method, and the copy in TCRdb shows in-frame clones only, minus some. The sample records some 130,000 clones, 80% to 95% being singletons. The sequenced sample consisted of blood. These receptors were collected from a man aged 30-40 years in good health. Each CDR3 is given with its conserved first and last residue. Fields, in order: D gene, J gene, V gene, CDR3 DNA, CDR3 protein. A D gene is named only where the DNA matches it firmly.

D gene: TRBD1
J gene: TRBJ2-5
V gene: TRBV19
CDR3 DNA: TGTGCCAGTAGTGGACAGGGTATATACCAAGAGACCCAGTACTTC
CDR3 protein: CASSGQGIYQETQYF

D gene: NA
J gene: TRBJ1-2
V gene: TRBV2
CDR3 DNA: TGTGCCAGCAGAATTTATGATGGCTACACCTTC
CDR3 protein: CASRIYDGYTF

D gene: TRBD2
J gene: TRBJ2-5
V gene: TRBV28
CDR3 DNA: TGTGCCAGCAGTTTAAGGACTAGCGGGAGCGAGACCCAGTACTTC
CDR3 protein: CASSLRTSGSETQYF

D gene: NA
J gene: TRBJ2-3
V gene: TRBV4-3
CDR3 DNA: TGCGCCAGCAGCCAAGAACGAGAACTAGATACAGATACGCAGTATTTT
CDR3 protein: CASSQERELDTDTQYF

D gene: TRBD2
J gene: TRBJ2-1
V gene: TRBV5-1
CDR3 DNA: TGCGCCAGCAGCTTGGGTGCGGGAGGGCCTATCAATGAGCAGTTCTTC
CDR3 protein: CASSLGAGGPINEQFF

D gene: TRBD2
J gene: TRBJ2-4
V gene: TRBV2
CDR3 DNA: TGTGCCAGCACATGGACTAGCGGTTGGGTCAAAAACATTCAGTACTTC
CDR3 protein: CASTWTSGWVKNIQYF

D gene: TRBD2
J gene: TRBJ2-5
V gene: TRBV25-1
CDR3 DNA: TGTGCCAGCAGTCCACCGACTAGCGGGTCAGGGACCCAGTACTTC
CDR3 protein: CASSPPTSGSGTQYF

D gene: TRBD2
J gene: TRBJ2-7
V gene: TRBV27
CDR3 DNA: TGTGCCAGCAGATCGAGCGGGAGTGGCTACGAGCAGTACTTC
CDR3 protein: CASRSSGSGYEQYF

D gene: NA
J gene: TRBJ2-7
V gene: TRBV19
CDR3 DNA: TGTGCCAGTATGGCGGGGCCTTACTCCTACGAGCAGTACTTC
CDR3 protein: CASMAGPYSYEQYF

D gene: TRBD1
J gene: TRBJ1-1
V gene: TRBV2
CDR3 DNA: TGTGCCAGCAGGGACAGGGGAGGTAACACTGAAGCTTTCTTT
CDR3 protein: CASRDRGGNTEAFF